The present TCR beta chain was sequenced within a study of naive CD8 T cells in extremely preterm neonates. Sequencing was performed with immunoSEQ multiplex PCR; in TCRdb, only in-frame clones are kept and a portion is missing. The profile covers about 7,500 clones, with 95% to 98% appearing a single time and around 0.36% taken by the ten largest. Without labor or membrane rupture, elective cesareans at about 35-43 weeks supplied term cord blood. The specimen sequenced was naive CD8+ T cells from cord blood. The source of this sequence is a newborn in good health.

For the CDR3, the DNA is TGTGCCAGCAGCTTAGAAGGGGGGGCCAGCTCCTACGAGCAGTACTTC. Translation: CASSLEGGASSYEQYF. The chain joins TRBV11-2 to TRBJ2-7; D perhaps matches TRBD2 (7 bases). V was pared by 0 bases and J by 0 bases, with 12 bases between. Looked up from germline, CDR1 is SGHAT and CDR2 is FQNNGV. The CDR3 extends over 16 amino acids.